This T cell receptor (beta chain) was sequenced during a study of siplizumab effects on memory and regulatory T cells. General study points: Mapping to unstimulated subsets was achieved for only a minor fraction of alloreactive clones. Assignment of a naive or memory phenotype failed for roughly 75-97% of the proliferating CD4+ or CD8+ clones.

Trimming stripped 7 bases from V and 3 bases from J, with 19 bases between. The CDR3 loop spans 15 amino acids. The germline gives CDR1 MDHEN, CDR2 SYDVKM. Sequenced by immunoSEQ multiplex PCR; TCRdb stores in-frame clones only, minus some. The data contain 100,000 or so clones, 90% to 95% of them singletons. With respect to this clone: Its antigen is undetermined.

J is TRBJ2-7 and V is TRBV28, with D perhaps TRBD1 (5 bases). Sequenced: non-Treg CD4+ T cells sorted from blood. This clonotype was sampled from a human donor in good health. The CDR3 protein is CASNSQVWGFYEQYF. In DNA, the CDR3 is TGTGCCAGCAACTCACAGGTTTGGGGATTCTACGAGCAGTACTTC.